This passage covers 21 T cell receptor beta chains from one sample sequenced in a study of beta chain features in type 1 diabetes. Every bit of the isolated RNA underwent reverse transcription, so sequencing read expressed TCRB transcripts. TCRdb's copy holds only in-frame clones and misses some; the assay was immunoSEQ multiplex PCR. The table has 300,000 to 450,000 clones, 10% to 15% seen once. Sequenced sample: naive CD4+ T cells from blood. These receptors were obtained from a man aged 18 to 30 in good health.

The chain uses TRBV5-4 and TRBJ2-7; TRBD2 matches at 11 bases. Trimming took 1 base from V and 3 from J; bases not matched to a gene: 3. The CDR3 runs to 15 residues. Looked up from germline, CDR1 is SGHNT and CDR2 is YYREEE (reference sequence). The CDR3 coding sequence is TGTGCCAGCAGCTTGCTACTAGCGGGAGTCTACGAGCAGTACTTC. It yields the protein CASSLLLAGVYEQYF.

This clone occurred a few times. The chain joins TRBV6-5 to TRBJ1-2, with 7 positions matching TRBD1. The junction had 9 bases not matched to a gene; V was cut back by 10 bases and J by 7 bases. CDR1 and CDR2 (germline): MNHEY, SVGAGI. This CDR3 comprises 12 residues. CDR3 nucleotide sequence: TGTGCCACCCACAGGGGTCCGGGTGGCTACACCTTC. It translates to CATHRGPGGYTF.

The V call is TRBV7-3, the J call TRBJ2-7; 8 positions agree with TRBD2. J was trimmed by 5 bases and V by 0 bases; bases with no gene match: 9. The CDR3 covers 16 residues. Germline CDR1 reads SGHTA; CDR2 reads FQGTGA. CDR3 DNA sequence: TGTGCCAGCAGCTTAACCGCCGGGAGGGCCGAGCACGAGCAGTACTTC. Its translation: CASSLTAGRAEHEQYF.

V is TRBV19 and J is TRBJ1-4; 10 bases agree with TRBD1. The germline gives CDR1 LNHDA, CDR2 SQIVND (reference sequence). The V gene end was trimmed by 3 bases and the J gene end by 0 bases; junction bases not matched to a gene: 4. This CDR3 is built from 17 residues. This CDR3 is CASSIGTGAATNEKLFF. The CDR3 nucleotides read TGTGCCAGTAGTATCGGGACAGGGGCCGCAACTAATGAAAAACTGTTTTTT.

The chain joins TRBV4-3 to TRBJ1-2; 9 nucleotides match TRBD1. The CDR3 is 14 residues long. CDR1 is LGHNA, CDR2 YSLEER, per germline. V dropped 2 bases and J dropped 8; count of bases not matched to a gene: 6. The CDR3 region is CASSQNRGLRGYTF. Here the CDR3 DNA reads TGCGCCAGCAGCCAAAACAGGGGGCTAAGGGGCTACACCTTC.

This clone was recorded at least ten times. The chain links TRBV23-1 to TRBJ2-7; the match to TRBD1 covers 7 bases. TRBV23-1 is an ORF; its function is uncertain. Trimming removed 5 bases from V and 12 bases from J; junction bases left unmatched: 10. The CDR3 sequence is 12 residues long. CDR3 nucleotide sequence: TGCGCCAGCAGTTCCCAAGGGGGCACAAGGTACTTC. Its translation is CASSSQGGTRYF.

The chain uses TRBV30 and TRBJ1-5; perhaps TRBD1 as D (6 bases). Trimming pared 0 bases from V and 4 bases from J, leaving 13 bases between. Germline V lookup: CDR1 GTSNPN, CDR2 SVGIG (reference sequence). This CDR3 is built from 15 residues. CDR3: CAWSVIGTKNQPQHF. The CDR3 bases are TGTGCCTGGAGTGTGATTGGGACAAAGAATCAGCCCCAGCATTTT. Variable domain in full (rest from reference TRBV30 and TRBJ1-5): SQTIHQWPATLVQPVGSPLSLECTVEGTSNPNLYWYRQAAGRGLQLLFYSVGIGQISSEVPQNLSASRPQDRQFILSSKKLLLSDSGFYLCAWSVIGTKNQPQHFGDGTRLSIL.

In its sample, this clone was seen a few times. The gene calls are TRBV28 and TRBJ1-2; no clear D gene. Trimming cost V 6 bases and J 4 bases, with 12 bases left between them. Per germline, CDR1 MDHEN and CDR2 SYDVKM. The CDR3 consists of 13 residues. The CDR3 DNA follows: TGTGCCAGCAGCACGACGGGGTCCTATGGCTACACCTTC. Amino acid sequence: CASSTTGSYGYTF.

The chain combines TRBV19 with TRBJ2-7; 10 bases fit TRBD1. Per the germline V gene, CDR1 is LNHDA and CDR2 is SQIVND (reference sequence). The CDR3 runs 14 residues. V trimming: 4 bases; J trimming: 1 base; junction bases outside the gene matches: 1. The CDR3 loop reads CASSKGQGSYEQYF. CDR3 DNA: TGTGCCAGTAGTAAGGGACAGGGGTCCTACGAGCAGTACTTC.

DNA for the CDR3: TGTGCCAGCAGCTTGGCACAGGGTAGCCAGCCCCAGCATTTT. It yields the protein CASSLAQGSQPQHF. The chain has TRBV5-6 and TRBJ1-5; a weak D match, TRBD1 (6 bases). CDR1 is SGHDT, CDR2 YYEEEE, per germline. The V gene lost 0 bases and the J gene lost 7 bases, with 11 bases spanning the gap. The CDR3 is 14 residues long.

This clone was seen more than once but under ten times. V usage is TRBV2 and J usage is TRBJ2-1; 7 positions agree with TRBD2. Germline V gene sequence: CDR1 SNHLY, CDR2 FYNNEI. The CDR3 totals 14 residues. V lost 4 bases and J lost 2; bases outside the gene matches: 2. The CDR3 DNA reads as TGTGCCAGCAGTGCCCTAGCGGCCTACAATGAGCAGTTCTTC. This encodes CASSALAAYNEQFF.

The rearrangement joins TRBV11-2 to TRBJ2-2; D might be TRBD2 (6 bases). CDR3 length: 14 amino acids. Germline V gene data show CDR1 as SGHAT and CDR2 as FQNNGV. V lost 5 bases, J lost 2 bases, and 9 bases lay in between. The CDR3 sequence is CASSPGLNTGELFF. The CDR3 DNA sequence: TGTGCCAGCAGCCCGGGACTTAACACCGGGGAGCTGTTTTTT.

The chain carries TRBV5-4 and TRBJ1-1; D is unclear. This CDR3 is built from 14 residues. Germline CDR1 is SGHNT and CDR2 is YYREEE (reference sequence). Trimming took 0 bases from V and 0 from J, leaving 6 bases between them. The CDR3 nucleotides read TGTGCCAGCAGCTTGGGGCAGGTGAACACTGAAGCTTTCTTT. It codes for CASSLGQVNTEAFF.

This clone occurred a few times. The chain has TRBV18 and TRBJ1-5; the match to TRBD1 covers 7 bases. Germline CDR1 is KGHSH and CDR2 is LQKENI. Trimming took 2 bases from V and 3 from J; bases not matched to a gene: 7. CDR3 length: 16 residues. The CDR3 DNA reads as TGTGCCAGCTCACCAATCCCGGGACAGAACAATCAGCCCCAGCATTTT. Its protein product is CASSPIPGQNNQPQHF.

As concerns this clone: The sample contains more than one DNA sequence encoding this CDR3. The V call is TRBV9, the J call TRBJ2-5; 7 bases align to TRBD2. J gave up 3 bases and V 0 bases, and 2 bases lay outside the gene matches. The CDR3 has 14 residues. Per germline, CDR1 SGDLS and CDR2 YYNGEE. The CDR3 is CASSVGLAEETQYF. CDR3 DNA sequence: TGTGCCAGCAGCGTAGGGCTAGCGGAAGAGACCCAGTACTTC.

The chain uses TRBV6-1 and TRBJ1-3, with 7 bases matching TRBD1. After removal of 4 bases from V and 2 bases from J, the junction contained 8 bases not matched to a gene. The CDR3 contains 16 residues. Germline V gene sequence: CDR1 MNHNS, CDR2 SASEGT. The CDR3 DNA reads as TGTGCCAGCAGTGCCAACCGACAGGGTGCTGGAAACACCATATATTTT. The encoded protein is CASSANRQGAGNTIYF.

CDR3 region: CATSREMLRAFLSYSNQPQHF. CDR3 sequence (DNA): TGTGCCACCAGCAGAGAAATGCTTCGTGCCTTTCTTAGCTATAGCAATCAGCCCCAGCATTTT. V and J are TRBV15 and TRBJ1-5; no definite D call. Germline-derived CDR1 and CDR2 are LNHNV and YYDKDF (reference sequence). This CDR3 region has 21 residues. Trimming stripped 0 bases from V and 0 bases from J, with 24 bases between.

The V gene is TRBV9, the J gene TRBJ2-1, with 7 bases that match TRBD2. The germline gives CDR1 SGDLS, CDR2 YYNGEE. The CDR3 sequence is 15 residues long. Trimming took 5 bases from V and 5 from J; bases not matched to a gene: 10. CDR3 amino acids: CASSPSGGLHNEQFF. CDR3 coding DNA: TGTGCCAGCAGTCCTAGCGGTGGACTACACAATGAGCAGTTCTTC. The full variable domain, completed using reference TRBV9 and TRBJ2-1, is DSGVTQTPKHLITATGQRVTLRCSPRSGDLSVYWYQQSLDQGLQFLIQYYNGEERAKGNILERFSAQQFPDLHSELNLSSLELGDSALYFCASSPSGGLHNEQFFGPGTRLTVL.

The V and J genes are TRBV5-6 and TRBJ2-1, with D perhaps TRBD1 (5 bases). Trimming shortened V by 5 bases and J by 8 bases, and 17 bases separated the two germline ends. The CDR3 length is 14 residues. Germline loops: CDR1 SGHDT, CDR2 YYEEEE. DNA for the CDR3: TGTGCCAGCAGACTGACGGGCCAAGGGGATGAGCAGTTCTTC. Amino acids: CASRLTGQGDEQFF.

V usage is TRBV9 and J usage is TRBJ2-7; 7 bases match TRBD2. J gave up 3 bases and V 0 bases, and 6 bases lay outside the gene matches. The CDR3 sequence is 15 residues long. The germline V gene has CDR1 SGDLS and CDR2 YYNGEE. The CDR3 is CASSVDPAGFYEQYF. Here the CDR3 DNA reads TGTGCCAGCAGCGTAGATCCAGCGGGGTTCTACGAGCAGTACTTC. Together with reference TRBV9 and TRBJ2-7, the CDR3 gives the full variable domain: DSGVTQTPKHLITATGQRVTLRCSPRSGDLSVYWYQQSLDQGLQFLIQYYNGEERAKGNILERFSAQQFPDLHSELNLSSLELGDSALYFCASSVDPAGFYEQYFGPGTRLTVT.

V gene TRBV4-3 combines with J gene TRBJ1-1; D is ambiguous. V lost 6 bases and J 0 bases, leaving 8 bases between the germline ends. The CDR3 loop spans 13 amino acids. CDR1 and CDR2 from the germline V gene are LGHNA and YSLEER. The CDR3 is CASRSEMNTEAFF. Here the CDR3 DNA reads TGCGCCAGCAGGTCAGAAATGAACACTGAAGCTTTCTTT.